One sample yielded the 12 T cell receptor beta chains listed below, sequenced in a study of T cells in Graves' hyperthyroidism and ophthalmopathy (dated by TCRdb to between 2017 and 2020). Preparation of the library involved multiplex PCR. Sequencing used an Illumina HiSeq 2000. The TCR beta CDR3 regions were amplified from the RNA transcripts. A first-round RT-PCR of the TCR CDR3 used the HTBI primer set with the Qiagen OneStep RT-PCR kit. TCRdb redid the processing of the public reads, applying fastp at Q25 and MiXCR, and retained in-frame beta chains. Records with the same CDR3 protein are collapsed into one entry carrying the most frequent genes and DNA. This sample comprises a few hundred thousand distinct CDR3 sequences, 13% to 15% of them detected only once. The top ten clonotypes cover around 20% of the sample. Material: blood. The receptors originated from a woman in her 30s with Graves' ophthalmopathy.

This clonotype was found many times. The chain recombines TRBV29-1 with TRBJ1-1, with D hard to call. The CDR3 contains 14 residues. V lost 4 bases and J 6 bases, leaving 18 bases between the germline ends. The germline V gene has CDR1 SQVTM and CDR2 ANQGSEA. CDR3: CSVARVATGAEAFF. The CDR3 DNA reads TGCAGCGTTGCCCGGGTGGCCACTGGGGCTGAAGCTTTCTTT.

Many counts were recorded for this clonotype. V and J are TRBV7-9 and TRBJ2-7, with 10 positions matching TRBD1. The CDR3 covers 15 residues. Losses at the gene ends were 5 bases for V and 6 bases for J; bases not matched to a gene: 10. Germline CDR1 reads SEHNR; CDR2 reads FQNEAQ (reference sequence). The CDR3 region has the DNA TGTGCCAGCAGCAACGACAGGGGGCCGACAGGCGAGCAGTACTTC. Its protein is CASSNDRGPTGEQYF.

With respect to this clonotype: Its ends do not fully match the called genes, so a read error is possible. This chain connects TRBV7-9 to TRBJ1-1; D is possibly TRBD1 (6 bases). This CDR3 region has 16 residues. CDR1 SEHNR and CDR2 FQNEAQ come from the germline V gene (reference sequence). CDR3 coding DNA: TGTGCCAGCAGTTTACAGAACAGGGCCATGAACACTGGAGCTTTCTTT. Translated: CASSLQNRAMNTGAFF.

This clonotype has a count of ten or more. CDR3 amino acids: CASRGSGFIYGYTF. The CDR3 DNA reads as TGTGCCAGCAGAGGGTCGGGATTTATCTATGGCTACACCTTC. The V and J genes are TRBV28 and TRBJ1-2; D is unresolved. Germline V CDR1 and CDR2: MDHEN, SYDVKM. CDR3 length: 14 amino acids. Trimming left V 6 bases short and J 4 bases short, with 15 bases between.

This clonotype was picked up many times. CDR3 amino acids: CASSGTVESYEQYF. CDR3 coding DNA: TGTGCCAGTAGCGGGACAGTGGAATCCTACGAGCAGTACTTC. The chain carries TRBV12-3 or TRBV12-4 and TRBJ2-7, with D tentatively TRBD2 (8 bases). There are 14 residues in the CDR3. V shed 9 bases and J shed 1 base, with 16 bases lying between them.

The sample holds many counts of this clonotype. The V gene is TRBV20-1, the J gene TRBJ1-1; weak D call: TRBD1 (5 bases). With 0 bases removed from V and 5 bases from J, the gap between germline ends came to 13 bases. This CDR3 has 14 amino acids. The germline V gene has CDR1 DFQATT and CDR2 SNEGSKA (reference sequence). CDR3 protein: CSARESGDVTEAFF. The CDR3, as DNA: TGCAGTGCTAGAGAGTCGGGGGATGTAACTGAAGCTTTCTTT.

This clonotype has ten or more counts. The rearrangement joins TRBV30 to TRBJ1-1; D remains ambiguous. CDR3 size: 13 residues. Per germline, CDR1 GTSNPN and CDR2 SVGIG (reference sequence). Trimming left V 3 bases short and J 2 bases short, with 10 bases between. This chain's CDR3 is CAWRKVINTEAFF. CDR3 in DNA: TGTGCCTGGAGGAAGGTAATAAACACTGAAGCTTTCTTT.

This clonotype was detected a few times. This sequence joins TRBV4-2 and TRBJ1-5, with D perhaps TRBD1 (5 bases). Between the trimmed V and J ends, which lost 4 bases and 7 bases, there was a span of 14 bases. Germline CDR1 LGHNA, CDR2 YNFKEQ. The CDR3 is 14 amino acids. The DNA of the CDR3 is TGTGCCAGCAGCCGAGAGGGGTGGGGCCAGCCCCAGCATTTT. It codes for CASSREGWGQPQHF.

This clonotype was recorded a few times. The V and J genes are TRBV10-3 and TRBJ1-6, with D possibly matching TRBD1 (5 bases). With 9 bases removed from V and 0 bases from J, the gap between germline ends came to 15 bases. CDR1 is ENHRY and CDR2 is SYGVKD in the germline V gene. CDR3 length: 16 amino acids. This CDR3 is CAMQAVRGSYNSPLHF. The CDR3, as DNA: TGTGCCATGCAAGCCGTGAGGGGCTCCTATAATTCACCCCTCCACTTT.

This clonotype was seen many times. The chain joins TRBV28 to TRBJ1-2; tentatively, D is TRBD1 (5 bases). The V end was cut by 7 bases, the J end by 10 bases, with 28 bases between. Germline V gene data show CDR1 as MDHEN and CDR2 as SYDVKM. This CDR3 has 16 amino acids. The CDR3 DNA follows: TGTGCCAGCACCCTGGGATTGGGGACGGTCAATTTCGCCTACACCTTC. This gives the protein CASTLGLGTVNFAYTF.

This clonotype turned up a few times. V and J are TRBV2 and TRBJ2-3, with unresolved D. Germline CDR1 reads SNHLY; CDR2 reads FYNNEI. V lost 6 bases and J lost 4, with 14 bases in between. This CDR3 comprises 14 residues. The CDR3: CASSHEVLADTQYF. For the CDR3, the DNA is TGTGCCAGCAGCCACGAGGTATTAGCAGATACGCAGTATTTT.

This clonotype was seen at least ten times. The J gene is TRBJ2-1, the V gene TRBV6-2 or TRBV6-3, with 9 bases matching TRBD1. CDR1 and CDR2 from the germline V gene are MNHEY and SVGEGT. V was clipped by 6 bases and J by 1 base; unmatched bases: 4. The CDR3 has 15 amino acids. CDR3 loop: CASRDGQGSYNEQFF. The CDR3 nucleotides read TGTGCCAGCAGAGACGGACAGGGGTCCTACAATGAGCAGTTCTTC.